This is a list of T cell receptor beta chains from one sample in a study of T-cell memory formation after mild COVID-19. TCRdb re-analysed the 5' RACE reads in MiXCR, keeping a single row per CDR3 protein. The table shows hundreds of thousands of distinct CDR3 sequences, with 20% to 25% occurring only once. Source material: PBMCs or a T cell subset sorted from them (not recorded which). These receptor sequences come from an adult woman who had mild COVID-19 (a few samples of this study predate the infection). Cell type and time point are not known. The CDR3 runs from the conserved cysteine through the conserved F or W. Each record gives: clone size, V gene, D gene, J gene, CDR3 protein, CDR3 DNA. The D gene is left open where the match is weak. Clone size is not always given. Where it is, it says once, few, many or a class for expanded clones.

abundance: .
v_gene: TRBV27
d_gene: .
j_gene: TRBJ1-5
CDR3aa: CASSLNPSNQPQHF
CDR3nt: TGTGCCAGCAGTTTAAATCCTAGCAATCAGCCCCAGCATTTT

abundance: .
v_gene: TRBV11-2
d_gene: .
j_gene: TRBJ1-3
CDR3aa: CASSLGGGSRTALRNTIYF
CDR3nt: TGTGCCAGCAGCTTAGGTGGCGGGTCGAGGACGGCTCTCAGGAACACCATATATTTT

abundance: many
v_gene: TRBV29-1
d_gene: TRBD2
j_gene: TRBJ2-1
CDR3aa: CSVGLAGVYNEQFF
CDR3nt: TGCAGCGTTGGTCTAGCGGGAGTGTACAATGAGCAGTTCTTC

abundance: few
v_gene: TRBV9
d_gene: TRBD2
j_gene: TRBJ2-7
CDR3aa: CASSESTSGSGEQYF
CDR3nt: TGTGCCAGCAGCGAATCGACTAGCGGGTCGGGTGAGCAGTACTTC

abundance: few
v_gene: TRBV18
d_gene: TRBD1
j_gene: TRBJ1-2
CDR3aa: CASSPDRDSSGYTF
CDR3nt: TGTGCCAGCTCACCCGACCGGGACAGCAGTGGCTACACCTTC

abundance: .
v_gene: TRBV7-9
d_gene: TRBD1
j_gene: TRBJ2-3
CDR3aa: CASSYSETGLGTDTQYF
CDR3nt: TGTGCCAGCAGCTACTCTGAGACAGGGCTGGGGACAGATACGCAGTATTTT

abundance: .
v_gene: TRBV7-2
d_gene: .
j_gene: TRBJ2-5
CDR3aa: CASSLAMGLETQYF
CDR3nt: TGTGCCAGCAGCTTAGCAATGGGGCTGGAGACCCAGTACTTC

abundance: few
v_gene: TRBV7-6
d_gene: .
j_gene: TRBJ2-2
CDR3aa: CASSELTSNTGELFF
CDR3nt: TGTGCCAGCAGCGAACTAACATCGAACACCGGGGAGCTGTTTTTT

abundance: .
v_gene: TRBV20-1
d_gene: TRBD2
j_gene: TRBJ2-2
CDR3aa: CSARSGRAGELFF
CDR3nt: TGCAGTGCTAGGAGCGGGAGGGCCGGGGAGCTGTTTTTT

abundance: .
v_gene: TRBV6-6
d_gene: .
j_gene: TRBJ2-5
CDR3aa: CASSYAGGYQETQYF
CDR3nt: TGTGCCAGCAGTTACGCAGGGGGGTACCAAGAGACCCAGTACTTC

abundance: few
v_gene: TRBV24-1
d_gene: TRBD2
j_gene: TRBJ2-3
CDR3aa: CATSPGTSGRKDTQYF
CDR3nt: TGTGCCACCAGCCCCGGGACTAGCGGGAGGAAGGATACGCAGTATTTT

abundance: once
v_gene: TRBV2
d_gene: .
j_gene: TRBJ2-4
CDR3aa: CASAVQNIQYF
CDR3nt: TGTGCCAGCGCTGTCCAAAACATTCAGTACTTC

abundance: few
v_gene: TRBV7-8
d_gene: .
j_gene: TRBJ2-7
CDR3aa: CASRSTPGTLYEQYF
CDR3nt: TGTGCCAGCAGATCAACCCCAGGGACCCTGTACGAGCAGTACTTC

abundance: .
v_gene: TRBV5-1
d_gene: .
j_gene: TRBJ2-3
CDR3aa: CASRGTAPRSTDTQYF
CDR3nt: TGCGCCAGCAGAGGCACAGCCCCCCGTAGCACAGATACGCAGTATTTT

abundance: .
v_gene: TRBV29-1
d_gene: .
j_gene: TRBJ1-1
CDR3aa: CSVEAQGRMAFF
CDR3nt: TGCAGCGTTGAAGCCCAGGGCCGGATGGCTTTCTTT

abundance: .
v_gene: TRBV2
d_gene: .
j_gene: TRBJ2-1
CDR3aa: CASSLSTEGEYNEQFF
CDR3nt: TGTGCCAGCAGTCTATCCACGGAGGGAGAGTACAATGAGCAGTTCTTC

abundance: .
v_gene: TRBV10-3
d_gene: .
j_gene: TRBJ2-3
CDR3aa: CAIENGAGDTQYF
CDR3nt: TGTGCCATCGAAAACGGGGCAGGGGATACGCAGTATTTT

abundance: few
v_gene: TRBV13
d_gene: TRBD1
j_gene: TRBJ1-2
CDR3aa: CASSPVTGVRNGYTF
CDR3nt: TGTGCCAGCAGCCCCGTGACAGGGGTGAGGAATGGCTACACCTTC

abundance: .
v_gene: TRBV24-1
d_gene: .
j_gene: TRBJ2-3
CDR3aa: CATRGGYTQYF
CDR3nt: TGTGCCACCAGGGGTGGCTATACGCAGTATTTT

abundance: .
v_gene: TRBV25-1
d_gene: TRBD1
j_gene: TRBJ2-7
CDR3aa: CARPGVGQGTYEQYF
CDR3nt: TGTGCCAGACCCGGAGTGGGACAGGGTACATACGAGCAGTACTTC

abundance: few
v_gene: TRBV19
d_gene: TRBD2
j_gene: TRBJ2-1
CDR3aa: CASSSPGVSGRVRFF
CDR3nt: TGTGCCAGTAGTTCCCCCGGTGTTAGCGGGAGGGTTCGGTTCTTC

abundance: few
v_gene: TRBV7-3
d_gene: .
j_gene: TRBJ2-1
CDR3aa: CASARGAYNEQFF
CDR3nt: TGTGCCAGCGCGAGGGGGGCCTATAATGAGCAGTTCTTC

abundance: few
v_gene: TRBV18
d_gene: .
j_gene: TRBJ1-5
CDR3aa: CASSPSAGTQPQHF
CDR3nt: TGTGCCAGCTCACCATCGGCAGGAACTCAGCCCCAGCATTTT

abundance: few
v_gene: TRBV25-1
d_gene: TRBD1
j_gene: TRBJ1-6
CDR3aa: CASSVQQGAYNSPLHF
CDR3nt: TGTGCCAGCAGTGTACAACAGGGGGCTTATAATTCACCCCTCCACTTT

abundance: .
v_gene: TRBV7-9
d_gene: .
j_gene: TRBJ1-3
CDR3aa: CASSSNRDPRNTIYF
CDR3nt: TGTGCCAGCAGCTCGAACCGGGACCCTAGAAACACCATATATTTT

abundance: few
v_gene: TRBV15
d_gene: .
j_gene: TRBJ2-5
CDR3aa: CATSSLSGLGPPETQYF
CDR3nt: TGTGCCACCAGCAGTTTGTCAGGATTGGGGCCCCCAGAGACCCAGTACTTC

abundance: .
v_gene: TRBV15
d_gene: TRBD1
j_gene: TRBJ2-1
CDR3aa: CATSRDVVDGTGFNNEQFF
CDR3nt: TGTGCCACCAGCAGAGACGTTGTTGACGGGACAGGGTTTAACAATGAGCAGTTCTTC

abundance: few
v_gene: TRBV7-9
d_gene: .
j_gene: TRBJ2-5
CDR3aa: CASEQETQYF
CDR3nt: TGTGCCAGCGAGCAAGAGACCCAGTACTTC

abundance: .
v_gene: TRBV18
d_gene: TRBD1
j_gene: TRBJ1-5
CDR3aa: CASSQDRDSNQPQHF
CDR3nt: TGTGCCAGCTCACAGGACAGGGATAGCAATCAGCCCCAGCATTTT

abundance: few
v_gene: TRBV3-1
d_gene: .
j_gene: TRBJ1-4
CDR3aa: CASSRYWGRWEKLFF
CDR3nt: TGTGCCAGCAGCCGATATTGGGGCCGCTGGGAAAAACTGTTTTTT

abundance: .
v_gene: TRBV20-1
d_gene: TRBD2
j_gene: TRBJ2-1
CDR3aa: CSARDSRREAPSSYNEQFF
CDR3nt: TGCAGTGCTAGAGATTCGCGGCGGGAGGCCCCTAGCTCCTACAATGAGCAGTTCTTC

abundance: few
v_gene: TRBV7-9
d_gene: .
j_gene: TRBJ2-3
CDR3aa: CASSLEGLPSTDTQYF
CDR3nt: TGTGCCAGCAGCTTAGAAGGGCTCCCCAGCACAGATACGCAGTATTTT

abundance: .
v_gene: TRBV7-9
d_gene: .
j_gene: TRBJ2-5
CDR3aa: CASSFRTSQETQYF
CDR3nt: TGTGCCAGCAGCTTCAGGACTTCACAAGAGACCCAGTACTTC

abundance: .
v_gene: TRBV4-2
d_gene: TRBD1
j_gene: TRBJ1-2
CDR3aa: CASSNTGGKGGYTF
CDR3nt: TGTGCCAGCAGCAATACAGGGGGCAAAGGGGGCTACACCTTC